The clone carrying this T cell receptor beta chain was seen repeatedly, ten times or more. Its specificity is not known. This specimen comes from a study of T-cell reconstitution after alpha-beta-depleted transplantation in children. Study-wide results and caveats: Diversity of TCRbeta at day 60 was high in some patients, arising from surviving recipient T cells and thymic progenitors. There were reportedly several hundred expanded graft clones from which alpha-beta T cells came about two months after transplant.

After removal of 2 bases from V and 1 base from J, the junction contained 2 bases not matched to a gene. This CDR3 spans 14 amino acids. CDR1 is SGDLS, CDR2 YYNGEE, per germline. Unique molecular identifiers were incorporated during preparation of the TCRbeta library. TCRdb itself ran the PCR reads through MiXCR, one entry per CDR3 protein. The data show about 980,000 distinct CDR3 sequences, about 29% seen once. The receptor was derived from a boy in the first two years of life who had a stem cell transplant for SCID, so the T cells may come from the graft donor. Sequencing used PBMCs, mostly from graft donor cells, obtained 360 days after TCRalphabeta/CD19-depleted stem cell transplant. This chain connects TRBV9 to TRBJ2-5, with 7 bases that match TRBD1. The CDR3 spells CASSVTGIQETQYF. As DNA, the CDR3 is TGTGCCAGCAGCGTGACAGGGATCCAAGAGACCCAGTACTTC.